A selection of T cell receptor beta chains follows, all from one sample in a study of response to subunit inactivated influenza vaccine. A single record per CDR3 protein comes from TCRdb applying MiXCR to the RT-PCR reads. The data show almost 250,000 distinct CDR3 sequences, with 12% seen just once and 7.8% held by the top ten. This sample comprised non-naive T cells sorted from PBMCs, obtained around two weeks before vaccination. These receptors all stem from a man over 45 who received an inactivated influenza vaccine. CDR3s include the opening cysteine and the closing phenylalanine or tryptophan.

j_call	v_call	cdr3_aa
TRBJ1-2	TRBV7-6	CASRRDPNAGYTF
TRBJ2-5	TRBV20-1	CSAFHWTSGNQETQYF
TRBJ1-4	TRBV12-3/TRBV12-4	CASSLGTGTNEKLFF
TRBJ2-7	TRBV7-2	CASSLDSASGREQYF
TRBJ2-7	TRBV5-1	CASSSTQPGDPEQYF
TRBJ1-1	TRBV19	CASAERGRANTEAFF
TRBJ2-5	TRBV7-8	CASSQYRDTTQETQYF
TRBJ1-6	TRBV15	CATSSGQTANSPLHF
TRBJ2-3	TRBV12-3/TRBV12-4	CASSLRGGFDTQYF
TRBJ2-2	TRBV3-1	CASSPRALENTGELFF
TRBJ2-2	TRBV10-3	CAIGGWTGELFF
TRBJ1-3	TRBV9	CASSEDLGNTIYF
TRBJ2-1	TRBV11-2	CASSLESSGSSYNEQFF
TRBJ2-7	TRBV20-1	CSARTGWDNEQYF
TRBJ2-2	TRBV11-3	CASSDHYNTGELFF
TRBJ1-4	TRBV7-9	CASRSLDDGEKLFF
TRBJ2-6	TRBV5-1	CASSFWGANVLTF
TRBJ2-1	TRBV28	CASSLLREQFF
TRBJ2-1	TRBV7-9	CASSSRTNPSQFF
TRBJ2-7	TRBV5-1	CASSYGQGSSYEQYF
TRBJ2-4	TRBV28	CASSFLSGVEDIQYF
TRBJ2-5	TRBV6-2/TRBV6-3	CASSYLTGLRETQYF
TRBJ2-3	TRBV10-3	CAISASGRDTQYF
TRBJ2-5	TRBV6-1	CASSDRWIKETQYF
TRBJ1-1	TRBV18	CASSFLGSDRGIEAFF
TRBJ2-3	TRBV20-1	CSARGKRELTDTQYF
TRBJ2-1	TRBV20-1	CSARDLNGGLSYNEQFF
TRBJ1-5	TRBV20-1	CSARVGKERKEPRGPQHF
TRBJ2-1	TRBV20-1	CSALAVSSYNEQFF
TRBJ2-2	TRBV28	CASSSARVLSVGELFF
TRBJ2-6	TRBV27	CASCTNSGANVLTF
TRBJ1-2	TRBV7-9	CASSLVAYGYTF
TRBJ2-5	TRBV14	CASSPGAGNTQYF
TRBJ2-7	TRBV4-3	CASSQDYTAYEQYF
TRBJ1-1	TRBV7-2	CASKSRRETEAFF
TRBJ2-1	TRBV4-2	CASSQDFGLAGGLLNEQFF
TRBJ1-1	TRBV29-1	CSDVRGENTEAFF
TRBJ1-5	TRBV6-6	CASSYFQDQPQHF
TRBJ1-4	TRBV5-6	CASSLRPNEKLFF
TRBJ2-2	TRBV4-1	CASSQELAGGSGELFF
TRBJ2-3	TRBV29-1	CSVLRDRVFLLADTQYF
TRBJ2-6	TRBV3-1	CASSHSGTALSGANVLTF
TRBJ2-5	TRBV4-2	CASSASGTAKETQYF
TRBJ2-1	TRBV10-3	CATVGLGNEQFF
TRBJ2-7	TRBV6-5	CASSHPGQGYEQYF
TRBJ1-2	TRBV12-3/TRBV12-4	CASSSGRGYGYTF
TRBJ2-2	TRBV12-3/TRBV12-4	CASTPGSGGAGELFF
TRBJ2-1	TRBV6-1	CASEGQGDEQFF